Each of the 31 T cell receptor beta chains below was sequenced from the same sample in a study of glioma-infiltrating T cells after dendritic cell vaccination. Clones were sequenced by immunoSEQ multiplex PCR, and TCRdb holds only the in-frame ones, with some missing. The sample includes some 73,000 clones, about 80% of them seen just once. This specimen consisted of blood, obtained before dendritic cell vaccination. The receptors come from a human donor with glioblastoma.

The chain couples TRBV5-4 to TRBJ2-2; 10 bases fit TRBD2. Per germline, CDR1 SGHNT and CDR2 YYREEE (reference sequence). J was trimmed by 6 bases and V by 0 bases; bases with no gene match: 5. The CDR3 spans 16 residues. The CDR3 DNA follows: TGTGCCAGCAGCTTGGGACTAGCGGGTGGGGCCGGGGAGCTGTTTTTT. Translated, it gives CASSLGLAGGAGELFF.

The V call is TRBV18, the J call TRBJ1-3; TRBD1 might be the D (6 bases). Deletions cut 4 bases from V and 2 bases from J, with 15 bases between. CDR1 and CDR2 from the germline V gene are KGHSH and LQKENI. This CDR3 region has 16 residues. The CDR3 nucleotides read TGTGCCAGCTCACTGTCGACAGGTCTCACTGGAAACACCATATATTTT. This gives the protein CASSLSTGLTGNTIYF.

The chain links TRBV5-4 to TRBJ1-3, with 11 bases lining up with TRBD1. CDR3 length: 18 residues. Germline trimming cut 0 bases from V and 1 base from J; bases unmatched to any gene: 6. Germline CDR1 reads SGHNT; CDR2 reads YYREEE (reference sequence). CDR3 DNA: TGTGCCAGCAGCTTGGGGGGGACAGGGGGATATTCTGGAAACACCATATATTTT. Translation gives CASSLGGTGGYSGNTIYF.

The chain links TRBV5-6 to TRBJ1-2, with D maybe TRBD1 (5 bases). V was clipped by 1 base and J by 2 bases, with 12 bases between them. Per the germline V gene, CDR1 is SGHDT and CDR2 is YYEEEE. This CDR3 contains 15 residues. The CDR3 is CASSLQGEGNYGYTF. Here the CDR3 DNA reads TGTGCCAGCAGCTTGCAAGGGGAGGGGAACTATGGCTACACCTTC.

The gene calls are TRBV15 and TRBJ1-5; D uncertain. Germline lookup yields CDR1 LNHNV and CDR2 YYDKDF (reference sequence). The V gene lost 2 bases and the J gene lost 5 bases, with 22 bases spanning the gap. The CDR3 length is 18 residues. The CDR3 loop is CATSRPPGGTATHQPQHF. CDR3 bases: TGTGCCACCAGCAGACCTCCGGGAGGAACAGCTACGCATCAGCCCCAGCATTTT.

The V call is TRBV10-3, the J call TRBJ2-3; no clear D gene. V gave up 5 bases and J gave up 5 bases, with 14 bases separating them. The CDR3 is made up of 14 amino acids. Germline CDR1 and CDR2: ENHRY and SYGVKD. In nucleotides, the CDR3 is TGTGCCATCAGTCCCACCCAGGCACGAGATACGCAGTATTTT. Amino acids: CAISPTQARDTQYF.

The CDR3 sequence is CASSLEGVDNEQFF. DNA for the CDR3: TGCGCCAGCAGCTTGGAAGGGGTAGACAATGAGCAGTTCTTC. This rearrangement joins TRBV5-1 to TRBJ2-1, with D perhaps TRBD1 (5 bases). This CDR3 has 14 amino acids. Germline V gene data show CDR1 as SGHRS and CDR2 as YFSETQ. V shed 0 bases and J shed 5 bases, with 9 bases lying between them. Complete variable domain (other parts from reference TRBV5-1 and TRBJ2-1): KAGVTQTPRYLIKTRGQQVTLSCSPISGHRSVSWYQQTPGQGLQFLFEYFSETQRNKGNFPGRFSGRQFSNSRSEMNVSTLELGDSALYLCASSLEGVDNEQFFGPGTRLTVL.

V gene TRBV5-1 combines with J gene TRBJ1-5, with no clear D. The ends were cut back, 0 bases at V and 4 bases at J, with 8 bases in the middle. Germline V gene lookup returns CDR1 SGHRS and CDR2 YFSETQ. The CDR3 extends over 14 amino acids. CDR3 amino acids: CASSLDSPNQPQHF. Written as DNA, the CDR3 is TGCGCCAGCAGCTTGGACAGCCCTAATCAGCCCCAGCATTTT.

This clone has only a few counts. This chain uses TRBV7-9 with TRBJ2-7, with TRBD2 as a possible D gene (5 bases). CDR3 size: 15 residues. V was shortened by 2 bases and J by 0 bases, with 11 bases between the two germline ends. Germline loops: CDR1 SEHNR, CDR2 FQNEAQ (reference sequence). The CDR3 protein is CASSLKTTTSYEQYF. The CDR3 nucleotides are TGTGCCAGCAGCTTAAAGACGACTACCTCCTACGAGCAGTACTTC.

V is TRBV19 and J is TRBJ2-5; 12 bases are shared with TRBD2. The germline V gene has CDR1 LNHDA and CDR2 SQIVND (reference sequence). With 5 bases clipped from V and 0 bases from J, the junction kept 4 bases outside the gene matches. The CDR3 length is 16 residues. The CDR3 spells CASSERTSGDQETQYF. The CDR3 nucleotides are TGTGCCAGTAGTGAGAGGACTAGCGGGGACCAAGAGACCCAGTACTTC. Looking up the rest from reference TRBV19 and TRBJ2-5 gives the full variable domain: DGGITQSPKYLFRKEGQNVTLSCEQNLNHDAMYWYRQDPGQGLRLIYYSQIVNDFQKGDIAEGYSVSREKKESFPLTVTSAQKNPTAFYLCASSERTSGDQETQYFGPGTRLLVL.

V gene TRBV19 combines with J gene TRBJ2-3, with D possibly being TRBD1 (5 bases). Germline CDR1 is LNHDA and CDR2 is SQIVND (reference sequence). This CDR3 region has 15 residues. This CDR3 is CASNQGGPSTDTQYF. The CDR3 DNA reads TGTGCGTCTAACCAGGGTGGACCTAGCACAGATACGCAGTATTTT.

The genes are TRBV15 and TRBJ2-5; a possible D gene is TRBD1 (5 bases). From germline, CDR1 is LNHNV and CDR2 YYDKDF (reference sequence). The CDR3 totals 17 residues. The V end was cut by 0 bases, the J end by 5 bases, with 19 bases between. CDR3 nucleotides: TGTGCCACCAGCAGAGATCCCAGGGCGGAGAGAAGGGAGACCCAGTACTTC. Encoded protein: CATSRDPRAERRETQYF.

This chain connects TRBV25-1 to TRBJ1-3; TRBD1 might be the D (6 bases). Trimming stripped 1 base from V and 8 bases from J, with 15 bases between. In germline, CDR1 is MGHDK, CDR2 SYGVNS. The CDR3 contains 15 residues. Here the CDR3 reads CASSEWGTRKDTIYF. The CDR3 bases are TGTGCCAGCAGTGAATGGGGGACAAGGAAAGACACCATATATTTT. Variable domain in full (rest from reference TRBV25-1 and TRBJ1-3): EADIYQTPRYLVIGTGKKITLECSQTMGHDKMYWYQQDPGMELHLIHYSYGVNSTEKGDLSSESTVSRIRTEHFPLTLESARPSHTSQYLCASSEWGTRKDTIYFGEGSWLTVV.

This sequence joins TRBV6-5 and TRBJ2-7, with D perhaps TRBD1 (5 bases). Looked up from germline, CDR1 is MNHEY and CDR2 is SVGAGI. The CDR3 contains 16 residues. V dropped 2 bases and J dropped 0 bases, with 14 bases sitting between them. The CDR3 region is CASSYRALGRSYEQYF. The CDR3, as DNA: TGTGCCAGCAGTTACCGAGCCTTGGGGCGCTCCTACGAGCAGTACTTC.

The chain joins TRBV5-5 to TRBJ2-7, with D possibly matching TRBD1 (6 bases). CDR1 SGHKS and CDR2 YYEKEE come from the germline V gene (reference sequence). V was pared by 0 bases and J by 6 bases, with 13 bases between. The CDR3 length is 14 residues. CDR3 coding DNA: TGTGCCAGCAGCTTGGCAACCGGACAGTTCGAGCAGTACTTC. Translating gives CASSLATGQFEQYF.

V is TRBV2 and J is TRBJ1-2; D is perhaps TRBD1 (5 bases). CDR3 length equals 12 residues. Trimming pared 9 bases from V and 3 bases from J, leaving 11 bases between. The germline V gene encodes CDR1 SNHLY and CDR2 FYNNEI. CDR3 region: CASGSGDYGYTF. DNA for the CDR3: TGTGCCAGTGGGTCGGGGGACTATGGCTACACCTTC.

The chain uses TRBV7-3 and TRBJ2-2; a weak D match, TRBD1 (5 bases). Germline loops: CDR1 SGHTA, CDR2 FQGTGA. The CDR3 runs 16 residues. Between the trimmed V and J ends, which lost 5 bases and 2 bases, there was a span of 15 bases. CDR3 in amino acids: CASSPRGSVNTGELFF. The CDR3 nucleotides read TGTGCCAGCAGCCCAAGGGGTTCAGTTAACACCGGGGAGCTGTTTTTT.

V and J are TRBV7-9 and TRBJ1-2, with D possibly matching TRBD1 (6 bases). V lost 6 bases and J 8 bases, leaving 19 bases between the germline ends. The germline CDR1 and CDR2 sequences are SEHNR and FQNEAQ (reference sequence). The CDR3 has 14 amino acids. The CDR3 loop is CASSSLDSSGGYTF. As DNA, the CDR3 is TGTGCCAGCAGTAGCCTGGACAGCTCAGGCGGCTACACCTTC.

The V gene is TRBV7-2, the J gene TRBJ2-3; D unresolved. The CDR3 consists of 16 residues. The germline V gene encodes CDR1 SGHTA and CDR2 FQGNSA. The V end was cut by 5 bases, the J end by 2 bases, with 17 bases between. Here the CDR3 reads CASSPSPTLTTDTQYF. As DNA, the CDR3 is TGTGCCAGCAGCCCTTCCCCGACATTAACCACAGATACGCAGTATTTT.

The V gene is TRBV14, the J gene TRBJ2-3; 16 bases line up with TRBD2. The CDR3 length is 18 residues. The germline gives CDR1 SGHDN, CDR2 FVKESK. Germline trimming cut 3 bases from V and 6 bases from J; bases unmatched to any gene: 9. CDR3 sequence: CASSQGLAGGRAWDTQYF. The CDR3 coding sequence is TGTGCCAGCAGCCAGGGACTAGCGGGAGGGCGAGCCTGGGATACGCAGTATTTT.

V usage is TRBV7-2 and J usage is TRBJ2-7, with D perhaps TRBD1 (6 bases). V gave up 1 base and J gave up 6 bases, with 7 bases separating them. CDR3 size: 12 residues. CDR1 is SGHTA and CDR2 is FQGNSA in the germline V gene. The CDR3 nucleotides read TGTGCCAGCAGCTTAGGGGGGCGCGAGCAGTACTTC. This sequence encodes CASSLGGREQYF.

The genes are TRBV19 and TRBJ2-2; D is unclear. Germline assignment: CDR1 LNHDA and CDR2 SQIVND (reference sequence). This CDR3 is 14 amino acids long. V lost 0 bases and J lost 2, with 4 bases in between. This CDR3 is CASSIDVNTGELFF. The CDR3 DNA sequence: TGTGCCAGTAGTATAGATGTAAACACCGGGGAGCTGTTTTTT.

This chain uses TRBV6-1 with TRBJ2-1; TRBD2 aligns across 10 bases. CDR1 and CDR2 (germline): MNHNS, SASEGT. CDR3 length equals 15 residues. V dropped 8 bases and J dropped 7; count of bases not matched to a gene: 11. This CDR3 is CASATSGLGGNEQFF. The DNA of the CDR3 is TGTGCCAGCGCGACTAGCGGGCTAGGGGGGAATGAGCAGTTCTTC.

V gene TRBV11-2 combines with J gene TRBJ2-7; a weak D match, TRBD2 (6 bases). Germline V gene lookup returns CDR1 SGHAT and CDR2 FQNNGV. V was trimmed by 1 base and J by 5 bases, leaving 12 bases between them. This CDR3 has 14 residues. Written as DNA, the CDR3 is TGTGCCAGCAGCTTAGTCGCGGGGTTCGACGAGCAGTACGTC. Its translation is CASSLVAGFDEQYV.

The chain links TRBV2 to TRBJ1-1, with TRBD1 as a possible D gene (5 bases). Germline values: CDR1 SNHLY, CDR2 FYNNEI. The CDR3 is 15 amino acids. V was trimmed by 1 base and J by 6 bases, leaving 15 bases between them. CDR3 amino acids: CASSEGQGVVAEAFF. CDR3 nucleotide sequence: TGTGCCAGCAGTGAAGGTCAAGGGGTTGTGGCTGAAGCTTTCTTT.

The V gene is TRBV29-1, the J gene TRBJ2-2; D might be TRBD2 (7 bases). The CDR3 covers 14 residues. V dropped 7 bases and J dropped 1 base, with 13 bases sitting between them. Looked up from germline, CDR1 is SQVTM and CDR2 is ANQGSEA. Here the CDR3 DNA reads TGCAGCGCAAGGGGGGGGCTGAACACCGGGGAGCTGTTTTTT. Its protein is CSARGGLNTGELFF.

V and J are TRBV15 and TRBJ2-5, with 9 bases that match TRBD1. Looked up from germline, CDR1 is LNHNV and CDR2 is YYDKDF (reference sequence). The CDR3 totals 15 residues. Losses at the gene ends were 3 bases for V and 4 bases for J; bases not matched to a gene: 6. Here the CDR3 reads CATSRGQGGGETQYF. The CDR3, as DNA: TGTGCCACCAGCAGGGGACAGGGAGGGGGAGAGACCCAGTACTTC.

This chain uses TRBV5-1 with TRBJ1-2, with 7 nucleotides matching TRBD1. Germline lookup yields CDR1 SGHRS and CDR2 YFSETQ. The V and J ends lost 4 bases and 2 bases, in that order; junction bases with no gene match: 2. CDR3 length: 13 amino acids. CDR3 in DNA: TGCGCCAGCAGCCAGGACAGGAACTATGGCTACACCTTC. It is translated as CASSQDRNYGYTF. Complete variable domain (other parts from reference TRBV5-1 and TRBJ1-2): KAGVTQTPRYLIKTRGQQVTLSCSPISGHRSVSWYQQTPGQGLQFLFEYFSETQRNKGNFPGRFSGRQFSNSRSEMNVSTLELGDSALYLCASSQDRNYGYTFGSGTRLTVV.

This chain uses TRBV27 with TRBJ1-2; D is perhaps TRBD1 (6 bases). The CDR3 extends over 15 amino acids. Trimming took off 3 bases at V and 5 bases at J, with 16 bases between the two ends. In germline, CDR1 is MNHEY, CDR2 SMNVEV (reference sequence). The DNA for the CDR3 is TGTGCCAGCAGTTTCCGACAGGCTCCTTTGTATGGCTACACCTTC. This translates into CASSFRQAPLYGYTF.

The gene calls are TRBV5-1 and TRBJ1-1; 7 nucleotides align to TRBD1. The CDR3 consists of 14 residues. Unmatched junction bases numbered 5, after V lost 6 bases and J lost 0 bases. Germline V gene data show CDR1 as SGHRS and CDR2 as YFSETQ. The CDR3 sequence: CASNRGELNTEAFF. In DNA, the CDR3 is TGCGCCAGCAACAGGGGCGAATTGAACACTGAAGCTTTCTTT.

The chain uses TRBV19 and TRBJ1-2; TRBD1 might be the D (5 bases). This CDR3 region has 17 residues. Looked up from germline, CDR1 is LNHDA and CDR2 is SQIVND (reference sequence). V was cut by 5 bases and J by 1 base, with 20 bases left in between. The CDR3 coding sequence is TGTGCCAGTAGTGGGAGGGGACTACCTTCAATTAACTATGGCTACACCTTC. Protein product: CASSGRGLPSINYGYTF.